This T cell receptor (beta chain) is from a study of identical twins. MiXCR, applied by TCRdb to the 5' RACE reads, yields one record per CDR3 protein. There are fewer than 650,000 distinct CDR3 sequences in the sample; around 9.6% occur only once, and under 3% lies in the top ten. This clonotype came up a few times. What it recognizes is unknown. Study-level results: Insertions were fewer in abundant cord blood beta clonotypes, whereas memory repertoires showed none of this pattern. The study reached conclusions through statistical analysis that was cross-sectional, not following the same donors.

Every sampled donor was Caucasian and healthy. The same sample was also used in a study of yellow fever vaccine responses in identical twins.

The receptor comes from a woman aged 18-29 years in good health. Sequencing input: PBMCs.

CDR3 in amino acids: CASSLIGTSGWETQYF. CDR3 DNA sequence: TGTGCCAGCAGCTTAATCGGGACTAGCGGATGGGAGACCCAGTACTTC. V is TRBV7-9 and J is TRBJ2-5; the match to TRBD2 covers 11 bases. From germline, CDR1 is SEHNR and CDR2 FQNEAQ (reference sequence). After removal of 2 bases from V and 5 bases from J, the junction contained 7 bases not matched to a gene. This CDR3 comprises 16 residues.